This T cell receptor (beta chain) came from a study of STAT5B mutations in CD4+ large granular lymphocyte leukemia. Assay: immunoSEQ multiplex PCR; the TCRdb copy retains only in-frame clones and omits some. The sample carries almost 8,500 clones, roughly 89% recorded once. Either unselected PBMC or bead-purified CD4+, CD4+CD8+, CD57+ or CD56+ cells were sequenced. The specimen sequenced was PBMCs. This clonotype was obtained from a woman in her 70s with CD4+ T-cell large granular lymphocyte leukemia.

CDR3 residues: CAGGRAGTLPETQYF. CDR3 DNA: TGTGCCGGGGGCCGGGCAGGGACCCTTCCGGAGACCCAGTACTTC. This chain uses TRBV5-6 with TRBJ2-5; possibly TRBD1 for D (6 bases). CDR1 is SGHDT and CDR2 is YYEEEE in the germline V gene. V lost 10 bases to trimming and J lost 5 bases, with 24 bases between them. CDR3 length equals 15 residues.